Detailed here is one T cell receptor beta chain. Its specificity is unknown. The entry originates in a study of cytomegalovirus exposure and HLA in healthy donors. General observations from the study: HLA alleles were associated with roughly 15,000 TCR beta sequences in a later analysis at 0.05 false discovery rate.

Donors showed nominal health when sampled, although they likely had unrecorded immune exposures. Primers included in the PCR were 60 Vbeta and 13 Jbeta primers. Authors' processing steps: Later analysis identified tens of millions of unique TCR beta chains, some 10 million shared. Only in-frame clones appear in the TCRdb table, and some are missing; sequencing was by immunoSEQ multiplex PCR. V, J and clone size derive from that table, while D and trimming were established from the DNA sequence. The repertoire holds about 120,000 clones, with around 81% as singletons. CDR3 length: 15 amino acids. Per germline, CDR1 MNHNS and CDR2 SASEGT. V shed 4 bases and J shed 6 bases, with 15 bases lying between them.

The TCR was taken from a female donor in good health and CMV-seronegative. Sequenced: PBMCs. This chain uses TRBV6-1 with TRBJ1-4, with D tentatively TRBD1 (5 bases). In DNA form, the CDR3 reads TGTGCCAGCAGTGCGCTGGACAAGGGGTATGAAAAACTGTTTTTT. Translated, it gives CASSALDKGYEKLFF.